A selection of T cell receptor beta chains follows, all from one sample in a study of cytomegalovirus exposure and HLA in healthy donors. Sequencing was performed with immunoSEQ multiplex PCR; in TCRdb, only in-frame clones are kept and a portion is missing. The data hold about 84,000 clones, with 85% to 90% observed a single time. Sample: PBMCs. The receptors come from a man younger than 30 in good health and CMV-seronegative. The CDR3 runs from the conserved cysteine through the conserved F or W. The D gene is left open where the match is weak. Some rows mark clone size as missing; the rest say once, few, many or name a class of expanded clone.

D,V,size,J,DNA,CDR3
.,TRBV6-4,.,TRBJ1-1,TGTGCCAGCAGGGGGGGGCAGAACACTGAAGCTTTCTTT,CASRGGQNTEAFF
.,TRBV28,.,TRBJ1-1,TGTGCCAGCGTAAAATTGCAGGGGCAAGCTTTCTTT,CASVKLQGQAFF
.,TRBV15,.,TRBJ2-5,TGTGCCACCAGCAGAGATTTAGGACAGCGGGAGACCCAGTACTTC,CATSRDLGQRETQYF
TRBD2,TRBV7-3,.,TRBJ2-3,TGTGCCAGCAGCTCCGCGGGACTAGTGGGAGATACGCAGTATTTT,CASSSAGLVGDTQYF
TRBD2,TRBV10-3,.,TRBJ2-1,TGTGCCATCAGCGACGCCAAGGGACTAGCGGGAGGGATCTACAATGAGCAGTTCTTC,CAISDAKGLAGGIYNEQFF
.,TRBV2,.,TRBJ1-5,TGTGCCAGCAGTGAAATCAGGGTAGCTAGCAATCAGCCCCAGCATTTT,CASSEIRVASNQPQHF
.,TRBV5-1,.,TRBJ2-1,TGCGCCAGCAGCTCAGGACTCGACAATGAGCAGTTCTTC,CASSSGLDNEQFF
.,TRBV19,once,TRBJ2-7,TGTGCCAGTAGTACGGTAATAGCGGCCCAGCAGTACTTC,CASSTVIAAQQYF
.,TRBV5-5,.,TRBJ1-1,TGTGCCAGCAGCACCCCACACCGGAACACTGAAGCTTTCTTT,CASSTPHRNTEAFF
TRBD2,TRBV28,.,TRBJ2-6,TGTGCCAGCACCGAAGCGGGGGCGGGGGGGGCCAACGTCCTGACTTTC,CASTEAGAGGANVLTF
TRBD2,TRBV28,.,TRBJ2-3,TGTGCCAGCAGTTTTTTCCTTCGACTAGCGGGGAACACAGATACGCAGTATTTT,CASSFFLRLAGNTDTQYF
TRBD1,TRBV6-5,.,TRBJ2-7,TGTGCCAGCAGTCGGGACAGGGGAACCGAGCAGTACTTC,CASSRDRGTEQYF
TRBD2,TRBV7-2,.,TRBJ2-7,TGTGCCAGCAGTGCGGGAGGGGCCTACGAGCAGTACTTC,CASSAGGAYEQYF
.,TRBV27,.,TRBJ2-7,TGTGCCAGCAGTTTATCGGGTTTCGGAGGGGACCCCTACGAGCAGTACTTC,CASSLSGFGGDPYEQYF
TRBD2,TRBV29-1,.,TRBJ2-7,TGCAGCGTTGGGGGGACTAGCTCCTACGAGCAGTACTTC,CSVGGTSSYEQYF
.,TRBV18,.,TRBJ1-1,TGTGCCAGCTCACCACCCCCTCGAGGGAGGACGGAGATTGAAGCTTTCTTT,CASSPPPRGRTEIEAFF
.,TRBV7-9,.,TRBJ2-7,TGTGCCAGCAGCTTAGTGAGACAGGAGAGTTCCTACGAGCAGTACTTC,CASSLVRQESSYEQYF
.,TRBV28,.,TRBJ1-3,TGTGCCAGCAGTTTTGCGGCTGGAAACACCATATATTTT,CASSFAAGNTIYF
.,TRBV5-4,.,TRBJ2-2,TGTGCCAGCAGCTGGGAGGAGACCGGGGAGCTGTTTTTT,CASSWEETGELFF
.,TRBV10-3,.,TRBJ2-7,TGTGCCATCAAGGAACGAGGGCCGGTCTACGAGCAGTACTTC,CAIKERGPVYEQYF
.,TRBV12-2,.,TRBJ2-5,TGTGCAAGTCGCTTAGTTTCTAGCGGGAGCCAAGAGACCCAGTACTTC,CASRLVSSGSQETQYF
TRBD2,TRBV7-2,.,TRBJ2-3,TGTGCCAGCAGCCCTCCGGGTAGCGGGATTGTAGCTGGCACAGATACGCAGTATTTT,CASSPPGSGIVAGTDTQYF
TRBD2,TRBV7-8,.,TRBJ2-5,TGTGCCAGCAGTCCCAGCGGGAGGGCCCAAGAGACCCAGTACTTC,CASSPSGRAQETQYF
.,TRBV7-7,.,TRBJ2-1,TGTGCCAGCAGCTCATCTACCGGCGGGTACAATGAGCAGTTCTTC,CASSSSTGGYNEQFF
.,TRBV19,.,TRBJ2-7,TGTGCCAGTAGTCCAGGGAACTACGAGCAGTACTTC,CASSPGNYEQYF
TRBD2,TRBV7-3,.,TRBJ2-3,TGTGCCAGCAGCTTAACGACCGGACTAGTCTCAGATACGCAGTATTTT,CASSLTTGLVSDTQYF
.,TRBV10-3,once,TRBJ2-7,TGTGCCATCAGCGTGTTGTCCCAGTACGAGCAGTACTTC,CAISVLSQYEQYF
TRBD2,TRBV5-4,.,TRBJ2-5,TGTGCCAGCAGCTTGCTAGCGGGAGGGAAAGAGACCCAGTACTTC,CASSLLAGGKETQYF
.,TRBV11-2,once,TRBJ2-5,TGTGCCAGCAGCTTAGATCAGTTCAGGGGTGAGACCCAGTACTTC,CASSLDQFRGETQYF
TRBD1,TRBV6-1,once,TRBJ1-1,TGTGCCAGCAGTGCAGGGGGCGGCACTGAAGCTTTCTTT,CASSAGGGTEAFF
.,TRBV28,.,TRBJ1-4,TGTGCCAGCAGTTCCCCCGGACAATCGACAACTAATGAAAAACTGTTTTTT,CASSSPGQSTTNEKLFF
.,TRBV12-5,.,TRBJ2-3,TGTGCTAGTGCTTGGAGGGATCGCACAGATACGCAGTATTTT,CASAWRDRTDTQYF
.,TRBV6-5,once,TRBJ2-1,TGTGCCAGCAGCCTAAGGAGCTCCTACAATGAGCAGTTCTTC,CASSLRSSYNEQFF
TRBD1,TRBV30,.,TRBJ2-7,TGTGCCTGGGCAGGACAGGAACGATCCTACGAGCAGTACTTC,CAWAGQERSYEQYF
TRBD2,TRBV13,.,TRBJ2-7,TGTGCCAGCAGCTTATCGGGGAGCGGGAGACCCTACGAGCAGTACTTC,CASSLSGSGRPYEQYF
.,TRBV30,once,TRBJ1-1,TGTGCCTGGAGTGTTATCACTGAAGCTTTCTTT,CAWSVITEAFF
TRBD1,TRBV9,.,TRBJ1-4,TGTGCCAGCAGCGTAGGGGACAGTAATGAAAAATTGTTTTTT,CASSVGDSNEKLFF
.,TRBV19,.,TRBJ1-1,TGTGCCAGTAGTAAGGCCCACCCCTGGACAGTGGACACTGAAGCTTTCTTT,CASSKAHPWTVDTEAFF
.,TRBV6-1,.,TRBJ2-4,TGTGCCAGCAGTGAAGGGCAGGAGGGAGACATTCAGTACTTC,CASSEGQEGDIQYF
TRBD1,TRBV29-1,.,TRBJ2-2,TGCAGCGTCGGGGACAGGCCCACCGGGGAGCTGTTTTTT,CSVGDRPTGELFF
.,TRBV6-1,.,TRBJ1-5,TGTGCCAGCAGTGAAGTAGGCAATCAGCCCCAGCATTTT,CASSEVGNQPQHF
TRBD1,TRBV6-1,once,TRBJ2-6,TGTGCCAGCAGTGTTTTGACAGGGACTGGGGCCAACGTCCTGACTTTC,CASSVLTGTGANVLTF
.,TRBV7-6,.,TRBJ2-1,TGTGCCAGCAGCCCTACTAGCAATGAGCAGTTCTTC,CASSPTSNEQFF
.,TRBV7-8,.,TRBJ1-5,TGTGCCAGCAGCTTAGGACTCGAGTTAGGGCCCCAGCATTTT,CASSLGLELGPQHF
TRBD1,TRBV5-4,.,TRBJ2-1,TGTGCCAGCAAAAGGTCGGACAGGGATTCCTACAATGAGCAGTTCTTC,CASKRSDRDSYNEQFF
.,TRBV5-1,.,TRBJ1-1,TGCGCCAGCAGCTTGACGGGTGAAGCTTTCTTT,CASSLTGEAFF
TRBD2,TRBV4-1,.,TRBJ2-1,TGCGCCAGCAGCCAAGCGGGGACTAGCGGGAATCGGAGGTCGCAGTTCTTC,CASSQAGTSGNRRSQFF
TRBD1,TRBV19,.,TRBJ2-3,TGTGCCAGTAGTACAACACAGGGGAGCACAGATACGCAGTATTTT,CASSTTQGSTDTQYF
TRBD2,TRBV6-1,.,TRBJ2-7,TGTGCCAGCAGTGAATCTATTAGCGGGAGGGACGAGCAGTACTTC,CASSESISGRDEQYF
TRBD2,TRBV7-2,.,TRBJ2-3,TGTGCCAGCAGCTCCACTAGCGGGAGGGGGGTTACGCAGTATTTT,CASSSTSGRGVTQYF
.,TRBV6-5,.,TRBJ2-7,TGTGCCAGCAGCCGAGGGACTTCCTACGAGCAGTACTTC,CASSRGTSYEQYF
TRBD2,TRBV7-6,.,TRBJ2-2,TGTGCCAGCAGCTTATATACTACTAGCGGAAACACCGGGGAGCTGTTTTTT,CASSLYTTSGNTGELFF
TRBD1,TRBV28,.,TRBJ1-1,TGTGCCAGCAGTTTAATCCAGGGGGTGAACACTGAAGCTTTCTTT,CASSLIQGVNTEAFF
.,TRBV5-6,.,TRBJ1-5,TGTGCCAGCAGCTTTTTCCGTACAGTTAATCAGCCCCAGCATTTT,CASSFFRTVNQPQHF
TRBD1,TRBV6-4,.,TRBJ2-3,TGTGCCAGCAGTTCGACAGGGGTCTCAGATACGCAGTATTTT,CASSSTGVSDTQYF
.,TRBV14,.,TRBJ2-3,TGTGCCAGCAGCTACACAGATACGCAGTATTTT,CASSYTDTQYF
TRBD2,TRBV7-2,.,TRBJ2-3,TGTGCCAGCAGCCGAGATTGGCTAGCGGGGCGAGGAGATACGCAGTATTTT,CASSRDWLAGRGDTQYF
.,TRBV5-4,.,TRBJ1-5,TGTGCCGCCTCGGGGGATCAGCCCCAGCATTTT,CAASGDQPQHF
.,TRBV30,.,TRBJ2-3,TGTGCCTGGAGTTTAGGGGGAACAGATACGCAGTATTTT,CAWSLGGTDTQYF